These 32 T cell receptor beta chains were all obtained from the same sample, sequenced in a study of read filtering for tumor transcriptome and immune sequencing. The library was built from 400 ng RNA with molecular barcoded adaptors for alpha/delta and beta/gamma chains. TCRdb re-analysed the reads in MiXCR, keeping a single row per CDR3 protein. This sample has roughly 90,000 distinct CDR3 sequences, with around a fifth found just once. The material sequenced was a population of CD138-negative cells sorted from bone marrow. The source of these receptors is a donor over 35 with multiple myeloma.

Ten or more counts support this clonotype. The rearrangement joins TRBV28 to TRBJ2-3; 9 bases line up with TRBD1. Germline V gene data show CDR1 as MDHEN and CDR2 as SYDVKM. This CDR3 contains 14 residues. V dropped 6 bases and J dropped 3; count of bases not matched to a gene: 4. The CDR3 protein is CASSHRGPTDTQYF. The CDR3 bases are TGTGCCAGCAGCCACAGGGGGCCGACAGATACGCAGTATTTT.

This clonotype showed up many times. This chain uses TRBV11-2 with TRBJ2-3, with TRBD2 identical over 11 bases. CDR3 size: 14 residues. With V trimmed by 5 bases and J by 4 bases, 2 bases remained unmatched. The germline gives CDR1 SGHAT, CDR2 FQNNGV. CDR3 in amino acids: CASSVAGGSDTQYF. In DNA form, the CDR3 reads TGTGCCAGCAGCGTAGCGGGGGGGTCAGATACGCAGTATTTT.

This clonotype was counted ten times or more. This chain uses TRBV28 with TRBJ1-1; 10 positions agree with TRBD1. Germline CDR1 reads MDHEN; CDR2 reads SYDVKM. V lost 6 bases to trimming and J lost 1 base; unmatched junction nucleotides: 11. The CDR3 extends over 17 amino acids. Here the CDR3 DNA reads TGTGCCAGCAGCCCCACACGACAGGGGGCAAGGAACACTGAAGCTTTCTTT. Residues: CASSPTRQGARNTEAFF.

This clonotype showed up many times. This chain joins TRBV4-1 and TRBJ1-1; TRBD1 might be the D (5 bases). The CDR3 spans 15 residues. Germline CDR1 reads MGHRA; CDR2 reads YSYEKL. The germline V and J ends were trimmed by 1 base and 0 bases, with 9 bases remaining between them. The CDR3 protein is CASSQAGTLNTEAFF. The DNA of the CDR3 is TGCGCCAGCAGCCAAGCAGGGACCCTGAACACTGAAGCTTTCTTT.

There are many counts of this clonotype. The chain links TRBV28 to TRBJ2-2; TRBD1 agrees at 8 bases. J was trimmed by 6 bases and V by 2 bases; bases with no gene match: 5. The germline V gene has CDR1 MDHEN and CDR2 SYDVKM. The CDR3 sequence is 15 residues long. The CDR3 region is CASSLQPQGAGELFF. The CDR3 nucleotides read TGTGCCAGCAGTTTACAACCACAGGGGGCCGGGGAGCTGTTTTTT.

This clonotype was counted ten times or more. The genes are TRBV7-6 and TRBJ2-5; 10 bases map to TRBD2. Germline V gives CDR1 SGHVS, CDR2 FNYEAQ. The CDR3 length is 15 residues. After removal of 3 bases from V and 5 bases from J, the junction contained 6 bases not matched to a gene. CDR3 bases: TGTGCCAGCAGCTTTCACGGTAGCGGGGGGGAGACCCAGTACTTC. This sequence encodes CASSFHGSGGETQYF.

About this clonotype itself: The germline gene is not matched at one end of the junction; a read error may be the cause. J is TRBJ2-2 and V is TRBV12-3 or TRBV12-4; 9 positions match TRBD2. The CDR3 loop spans 17 amino acids. The CDR3 DNA reads TGTGCCAGCAGTGTATACGGACTAGCGTCAAACACCGGGGAGCTGTATTTT. It codes for CASSVYGLASNTGELYF.

The chain recombines TRBV25-1 with TRBJ2-3; weak D call: TRBD2 (5 bases). The CDR3 length is 13 residues. CDR1 and CDR2 from the germline V gene are MGHDK and SYGVNS. Trimming cost V 4 bases and J 7 bases, with 12 bases left between them. This chain's CDR3 is CASSGLAENTQYF. The CDR3 region has the DNA TGTGCCAGCAGTGGTCTAGCTGAAAATACGCAGTATTTT. The complete variable domain, with remaining parts taken from reference TRBV25-1 and TRBJ2-3, reads EADIYQTPRYLVIGTGKKITLECSQTMGHDKMYWYQQDPGMELHLIHYSYGVNSTEKGDLSSESTVSRIRTEHFPLTLESARPSHTSQYLCASSGLAENTQYFGPGTRLTVL.

Turning to this clonotype: This could be a read error, since a much larger clone is one nucleotide away. The V and J genes are TRBV25-1 and TRBJ2-3; D may match TRBD1 or TRBD2 (5 bases each). Germline values: CDR1 MGHDK, CDR2 SYGVNS. The CDR3 is 15 amino acids. The CDR3: CAISQPGPTTDTQYF. CDR3 bases: TGTGCCATCAGTCAGCCGGGACCAACCACAGATACGCAGTATTTT.

The rearrangement joins TRBV29-1 to TRBJ2-3; D not certain. V lost 2 bases and J 8 bases, leaving 8 bases between the germline ends. This CDR3 comprises 11 residues. CDR1 and CDR2 (germline): SQVTM, ANQGSEA. The CDR3 is CSVELPGTQYF. CDR3 in DNA: TGCAGCGTTGAACTTCCTGGTACGCAGTATTTT.

This clonotype was counted at least ten times. V usage is TRBV7-3 and J usage is TRBJ2-3; D is perhaps TRBD1 (6 bases). V dropped 1 base and J dropped 2 bases, with 10 bases sitting between them. The CDR3 is 15 amino acids. Germline values: CDR1 SGHTA, CDR2 FQGTGA. As DNA, the CDR3 is TGTGCCAGCAGCTTAAAAGGGGGTGTCACAGATACGCAGTATTTT. This translates into CASSLKGGVTDTQYF.

V is TRBV7-6 and J is TRBJ2-1, with D hard to call. Per the germline V gene, CDR1 is SGHVS and CDR2 is FNYEAQ. This CDR3 is built from 14 residues. V gave up 5 bases and J gave up 4 bases, with 12 bases separating them. The CDR3 here is CASSPFTGYNEQFF. CDR3 bases: TGTGCCAGCAGCCCGTTTACCGGTTACAATGAGCAGTTCTTC. Full variable domain (missing parts from reference TRBV7-6 and TRBJ2-1): GAGVSQSPRYKVTKRGQDVALRCDPISGHVSLYWYRQALGQGPEFLTYFNYEAQQDKSGLPNDRFSAERPEGSISTLTIQRTEQRDSAMYRCASSPFTGYNEQFFGPGTRLTVL.

This clonotype has a count of ten or more. The J gene is TRBJ2-7, the V gene TRBV30; D possibly corresponds to TRBD1 (6 bases). The V gene lost 2 bases and the J gene lost 5 bases, with 10 bases spanning the gap. CDR1 is GTSNPN and CDR2 is SVGIG in the germline V gene (reference sequence). The CDR3 sequence is 12 residues long. The chain's CDR3 is CAWSIQGHEQYF. The CDR3, as DNA: TGTGCCTGGAGTATACAGGGTCACGAGCAGTACTTC. Complete variable domain (other parts from reference TRBV30 and TRBJ2-7): SQTIHQWPATLVQPVGSPLSLECTVEGTSNPNLYWYRQAAGRGLQLLFYSVGIGQISSEVPQNLSASRPQDRQFILSSKKLLLSDSGFYLCAWSIQGHEQYFGPGTRLTVT.

Comments on this clonotype: A much larger clone differs by one base, so this may be a read error. This chain connects TRBV20-1 to TRBJ1-1; tentative D call: TRBD1 (5 bases). V gave up 2 bases and J gave up 3 bases, with 7 bases separating them. The CDR3 has 12 residues. In germline, CDR1 is DFQATT, CDR2 SNEGSKA (reference sequence). This chain's CDR3 is CSARSGHTEAFF. CDR3 bases: TGCAGTGCTAGATCGGGGCACACTGAAGCTTTCTTT.

This clonotype was seen a few times. This chain links TRBV12-3 or TRBV12-4 with TRBJ1-6; 9 bases agree with TRBD1. J gave up 7 bases and V 6 bases, and 7 bases lay outside the gene matches. CDR3 length: 15 amino acids. CDR3 sequence: CASRLQGARNSPLHF. CDR3 DNA sequence: TGTGCCAGCAGACTACAGGGGGCAAGGAATTCACCCCTCCACTTT.

This clonotype was picked up a small number of times. The chain has TRBV30 and TRBJ1-4; 7 bases agree with TRBD1. With V trimmed by 3 bases and J by 1 base, 5 bases remained unmatched. This CDR3 spans 15 amino acids. Germline assignment: CDR1 GTSNPN and CDR2 SVGIG (reference sequence). The CDR3 bases are TGTGCCTGGAGACCCTCAGGGGGAACTAATGAAAAACTGTTTTTT. This encodes CAWRPSGGTNEKLFF.

In its sample, this clonotype was seen a few times. This chain's CDR3 is CASNRERGLGEQYF. The CDR3 DNA reads TGTGCCAGCAACCGAGAAAGAGGGTTAGGGGAGCAGTACTTC. This chain uses TRBV2 with TRBJ2-7; a possible D gene is TRBD2 (5 bases). The CDR3 sequence is 14 residues long. V was shortened by 7 bases and J by 7 bases, with 20 bases between the two germline ends. Germline values: CDR1 SNHLY, CDR2 FYNNEI.

At least ten counts were recorded for this clonotype. The V and J genes are TRBV29-1 and TRBJ2-3; 8 bases fit TRBD2. The CDR3 spans 12 residues. CDR1 SQVTM and CDR2 ANQGSEA come from the germline V gene. Germline trimming cut 2 bases from V and 9 bases from J; bases unmatched to any gene: 4. CDR3 DNA sequence: TGCAGCGTTGAATTCAGCGGGAGAACGCAGTATTTT. Protein sequence: CSVEFSGRTQYF.

This clonotype has at least ten counts. The chain carries TRBV28 and TRBJ1-5; 8 bases line up with TRBD1. CDR3 length: 15 amino acids. The germline CDR1 and CDR2 sequences are MDHEN and SYDVKM. V gave up 7 bases and J gave up 3 bases; unmatched junction bases: 8. The CDR3 here is CASKGSRGPNQPQHF. In DNA, the CDR3 is TGTGCCAGCAAGGGTAGCAGGGGGCCCAATCAGCCCCAGCATTTT.

This clonotype was counted a few times. This sequence joins TRBV6-5 and TRBJ2-3; tentatively, D is TRBD1 (6 bases). Trimming cost V 0 bases and J 6 bases, with 13 bases left between them. The CDR3 is 15 residues long. Germline V CDR1 and CDR2: MNHEY, SVGAGI. Here the CDR3 DNA reads TGTGCCAGCAGTTACTCGAGGTCAGGGGAGGATACGCAGTATTTT. Its translation: CASSYSRSGEDTQYF.

This clonotype was observed at least ten times. Relative to the germline gene, one junction end is altered; a read error may explain this. The CDR3 reads CACRMAYPTYSEAFF. CDR3 DNA: TGTGCCTGCAGAATGGCATACCCCACCTACAGTGAAGCTTTCTTT. The rearrangement joins TRBV6-2 or TRBV6-3 to TRBJ1-1; D gene unclear. Germline V gives CDR1 MNHEY, CDR2 SVGEGT. This CDR3 region has 15 residues.

The chain links TRBV7-9 to TRBJ2-2; maybe TRBD2 (5 bases). Germline values: CDR1 SEHNR, CDR2 FQNEAQ (reference sequence). The germline V and J ends were trimmed by 3 bases and 2 bases, with 13 bases remaining between them. The CDR3 has 16 amino acids. Here the CDR3 reads CASSFLDPGNTGELFF. As DNA, the CDR3 is TGTGCCAGCAGCTTCTTAGATCCGGGAAACACCGGGGAGCTGTTTTTT.

The chain carries TRBV7-2 and TRBJ2-5; D remains unclear. The V gene lost 5 bases and the J gene lost 5 bases, with 9 bases spanning the gap. The length of the CDR3 is 12 residues. Per germline, CDR1 SGHTA and CDR2 FQGNSA. This chain's CDR3 is CASSPQRETQYF. DNA of the CDR3: TGTGCCAGCAGCCCGCAGAGGGAGACCCAGTACTTC.

By share of the sample, this clonotype is medium-sized. The chain couples TRBV4-1 to TRBJ2-1, with D hard to call. V was pared by 0 bases and J by 0 bases, with 12 bases between. Looked up from germline, CDR1 is MGHRA and CDR2 is YSYEKL. The CDR3 covers 17 residues. This chain's CDR3 is CASSQDTVKSSYNEQFF. In DNA, the CDR3 is TGCGCCAGCAGCCAAGATACCGTAAAGAGCTCCTACAATGAGCAGTTCTTC.

As to this clonotype: The junction shows a germline mismatch at one end, possibly a read error. CDR3 bases: TGCGCCAGCGGCTTACTAGCGGGGGGTCACAATGAGCAGTCCTTC. Translated: CASGLLAGGHNEQSF. The chain has TRBV5-1 and TRBJ2-1, with 12 bases aligning to TRBD2. Germline assignment: CDR1 SGHRS and CDR2 YFSETQ. This CDR3 comprises 15 residues. Using reference TRBV5-1 and TRBJ2-1 for the parts outside the CDR3, the full variable domain is KAGVTQTPRYLIKTRGQQVTLSCSPISGHRSVSWYQQTPGQGLQFLFEYFSETQRNKGNFPGRFSGRQFSNSRSEMNVSTLELGDSALYLCASGLLAGGHNEQSFGPGTRLTVL.

CDR3: CASSFPAKGASSTDTQYF. CDR3 in DNA: TGTGCCAGCAGTTTTCCCGCGAAGGGGGCTTCTAGCACAGATACGCAGTATTTT. The chain is built from TRBV28 and TRBJ2-3; 7 bases match TRBD1. The CDR3 spans 18 residues. CDR1 and CDR2 (germline): MDHEN, SYDVKM. The J segment lost 0 bases and the V segment lost 3 bases, leaving 12 bases of the junction unmatched.

This clonotype appeared many times. This rearrangement joins TRBV5-1 to TRBJ1-1, with D unresolved. From germline, CDR1 is SGHRS and CDR2 YFSETQ. This CDR3 is built from 14 residues. The V and J ends lost 3 bases and 1 base respectively, with 10 bases between them. The CDR3 DNA follows: TGCGCCAGCAGCTCGGGAACATCGAACACTGAAGCTTTCTTT. Protein: CASSSGTSNTEAFF.

This clonotype was detected a few times. The rearrangement uses TRBV20-1 and TRBJ2-3; D is possibly TRBD1 or TRBD2 (6 bases each). Trimming cost V 5 bases and J 6 bases, with 15 bases left between them. CDR1 DFQATT and CDR2 SNEGSKA come from the germline V gene (reference sequence). There are 13 residues in the CDR3. CDR3 coding DNA: TGCAGTGCTCCGGGGGCCACTTCGGATACGCAGTATTTT. It translates to CSAPGATSDTQYF.

Concerning this clonotype itself: Being one base from a much bigger clone, this may be a read error. V is TRBV4-1 and J is TRBJ1-1, with D hard to call. Germline V gene lookup returns CDR1 MGHRA and CDR2 YSYEKL. The CDR3 loop spans 16 amino acids. As DNA, the CDR3 is TGCGCCAGCAGCCAAGGTGTTATCCAGACGAACACTGAAGCTCTCTTT. Protein: CASSQGVIQTNTEALF.

This clonotype was seen at least ten times. CDR3 sequence reads: CASSYSRESVFF. The DNA for the CDR3 is TGTGCCAGCAGTTACTCTAGGGAGTCGGTGTTTTTT. V usage is TRBV6-6 and J usage is TRBJ1-4, with D uncertain. Per germline, CDR1 MNHNY and CDR2 SVGAGI (reference sequence). With 0 bases removed from V and 15 bases from J, the gap between germline ends came to 11 bases. There are 12 residues in the CDR3.

J is TRBJ2-3 and V is TRBV5-1, with D possibly TRBD2 on 6 matching bases. Trimming cost V 0 bases and J 2 bases, with 13 bases left between them. The CDR3 is 16 amino acids. CDR1 and CDR2 from the germline V gene are SGHRS and YFSETQ. The DNA of the CDR3 is TGCGCCAGCAGCTTGGCCCAGGCGGGGTACACAGATACGCAGTATTTT. Protein product: CASSLAQAGYTDTQYF. Full variable domain (missing parts from reference TRBV5-1 and TRBJ2-3): KAGVTQTPRYLIKTRGQQVTLSCSPISGHRSVSWYQQTPGQGLQFLFEYFSETQRNKGNFPGRFSGRQFSNSRSEMNVSTLELGDSALYLCASSLAQAGYTDTQYFGPGTRLTVL.

This clonotype has only a few counts. This chain joins TRBV19 and TRBJ2-1; maybe TRBD2 (6 bases). The V gene's germline CDR1 is LNHDA and CDR2 SQIVND (reference sequence). Trimming shortened V by 3 bases and J by 0 bases, and 9 bases separated the two germline ends. The length of the CDR3 is 15 residues. The CDR3 here is CASSITGGSYNEQFF. The CDR3 coding sequence is TGTGCCAGTAGTATCACCGGGGGCTCCTACAATGAGCAGTTCTTC.